This T cell receptor (beta chain) was recovered during a study of beta chain features in type 1 diabetes. This clone occurred a few times. Expressed TCRB transcripts were sequenced, since all the RNA that had been isolated was reverse transcribed. Sequencing was performed with immunoSEQ multiplex PCR; in TCRdb, only in-frame clones are kept and a portion is missing. The table includes nearly 250,000 clones, 68% detected once. This CDR3 has 15 amino acids. Germline lookup yields CDR1 SGHTA and CDR2 FQGNSA. The J segment lost 4 bases and the V segment lost 6 bases, leaving 10 bases of the junction unmatched.

Sequencing was carried out using naive CD4+ T cells from blood. The V call is TRBV7-2, the J call TRBJ2-7; 9 nucleotides align to TRBD2. This sequence was found in a man aged 25 to 40 in good health. The chain's CDR3 is CASRAGSSGKYEQYF. The CDR3 DNA follows: TGTGCCAGCAGAGCCGGATCTAGCGGGAAATACGAGCAGTACTTC. The whole variable domain, remainder taken from reference TRBV7-2 and TRBJ2-7, is GAGVSQSPSNKVTEKGKDVELRCDPISGHTALYWYRQSLGQGLEFLIYFQGNSAPDKSGLPSDRFSAERTGGSVSTLTIQRTQQEDSAVYLCASRAGSSGKYEQYFGPGTRLTVT.